A selection of T cell receptor beta chains follows, all from one sample in a study of T cell responses to AZD1222 COVID-19 vaccine. The assay was immunoSEQ multiplex PCR, and TCRdb's table has in-frame clones only and misses some. The table shows about 93,000 clones, with around 90% occurring only once. This specimen was peripheral blood, taken on day 0 of AZD1222 vaccination. These receptors were obtained from an adult in good health. Each CDR3 is given with its conserved first and last residue. D genes are given only for firm matches. The size of a clone is reported for some rows only, either as once, few or many, or as a class for expanded clones.

abundance	d_gene	j_gene	v_gene	CDR3aa	CDR3nt
once	NA	TRBJ1-1	TRBV6-2/TRBV6-3	CASSYTGENTEAFF	TGTGCCAGCAGCTATACAGGCGAAAACACTGAAGCTTTCTTT
NA	TRBD1	TRBJ2-5	TRBV6-5	CASTPDRGLETQYF	TGTGCCAGCACCCCGGACAGGGGGCTTGAGACCCAGTACTTC
NA	TRBD2	TRBJ2-2	TRBV2	CASRGGLAGVGTGELFF	TGTGCCAGCAGGGGGGGACTAGCGGGAGTAGGGACCGGGGAGCTGTTTTTT
NA	TRBD2	TRBJ2-1	TRBV19	CASWGAGENYEQFF	TGTGCCAGTTGGGGAGCGGGAGAAAACTATGAGCAGTTCTTC
NA	NA	TRBJ2-1	TRBV5-4	CASSLGSTSSNEQFF	TGTGCCAGCAGCCTTGGTTCGACTAGTTCCAATGAGCAGTTCTTC
NA	NA	TRBJ1-4	TRBV3-1/TRBV3-2	CASSQEQPATNEKLFF	TGTGCCAGCAGCCAAGAACAGCCTGCAACTAATGAAAAACTGTTTTTT
NA	NA	TRBJ2-7	TRBV13	CASSHRSPKGGSSYEQYF	TGTGCCAGCAGCCATCGCTCGCCTAAGGGGGGGAGCTCCTACGAGCAGTACTTC
NA	TRBD1	TRBJ2-5	TRBV27	CASSTGTGGVETQYF	TGTGCCAGCAGCACCGGGACAGGGGGTGTGGAGACCCAGTACTTC
once	TRBD2	TRBJ2-5	TRBV10-3	CAISEEREGPQETQYF	TGTGCCATCAGTGAAGAGCGGGAGGGCCCCCAAGAGACCCAGTACTTC
few	TRBD1	TRBJ1-2	TRBV5-4	CASSASGTASSYGYTF	TGTGCCAGCAGCGCCTCCGGGACAGCCTCTTCCTATGGCTACACCTTC
once	TRBD1	TRBJ1-5	TRBV28	CASSLWGQGSNQPQHF	TGTGCCAGCAGTTTATGGGGACAGGGCTCCAATCAGCCCCAGCATTTT
NA	NA	TRBJ1-2	TRBV27	CASRLQGSGYTF	TGTGCCAGCAGATTACAGGGTTCGGGCTACACCTTC
NA	NA	TRBJ1-1	TRBV4-2	CASSQDQLNTEAFF	TGTGCCAGCAGCCAAGATCAATTGAACACTGAAGCTTTCTTT
NA	TRBD1	TRBJ1-3	TRBV3-1/TRBV3-2	CASSQATGGFVGTIYF	TGTGCCAGCAGCCAAGCGACAGGGGGTTTCGTGGGCACCATATATTTT
NA	NA	TRBJ2-7	TRBV2	CASSQKYEQYF	TGTGCCAGCAGCCAAAAATACGAGCAGTACTTC
few	TRBD1	TRBJ2-7	TRBV27	CASSLGGQGLYEQYF	TGTGCCAGCAGTCTTGGAGGACAGGGACTTTACGAGCAGTACTTC
NA	NA	TRBJ2-7	TRBV28	CASSRHGRTGLYEQYF	TGTGCCAGCAGTCGCCACGGGAGGACAGGACTCTACGAGCAGTACTTC
NA	NA	TRBJ1-1	TRBV5-6	CASSWTDMNTEAFF	TGTGCCAGCAGCTGGACAGACATGAACACTGAAGCTTTCTTT
NA	NA	TRBJ2-5	TRBV28	CASSRGGKETQYF	TGTGCCAGCAGCAGGGGAGGCAAAGAGACCCAGTACTTC
NA	TRBD2	TRBJ2-7	TRBV7-8	CASSLLRLAGDEQYF	TGTGCCAGCAGCTTATTGAGACTAGCGGGAGATGAGCAGTACTTC
NA	NA	TRBJ2-1	TRBV27	CASSLDFSSYNEQFF	TGTGCCAGCAGTTTGGACTTCAGCTCCTACAATGAGCAGTTCTTC
once	TRBD1	TRBJ1-5	TRBV7-8	CASSLDRSQPQHF	TGTGCCAGCAGCTTGGACAGGAGTCAGCCCCAGCATTTT
NA	NA	TRBJ2-3	TRBV6-5	CASSPTGDTQYF	TGTGCCAGCAGCCCCACCGGAGATACGCAGTATTTT
NA	TRBD1	TRBJ1-1	TRBV19	CASGQGAGTEAFF	TGTGCCAGTGGACAGGGGGCGGGCACTGAAGCTTTCTTT
NA	NA	TRBJ1-1	TRBV6-1	CASSEAGGNTEAFF	TGTGCCAGCAGTGAAGCGGGCGGAAACACTGAAGCTTTCTTT
NA	NA	TRBJ2-7	TRBV27	CASSLSVPGASYEQYF	TGTGCCAGCAGTTTATCGGTCCCAGGGGCCTCCTACGAGCAGTACTTC
NA	NA	TRBJ2-5	TRBV10-2	CASTNSPGSLDKTQYF	TGCGCCAGCACCAATAGCCCCGGGAGCCTTGACAAGACCCAGTACTTC
NA	NA	TRBJ2-1	TRBV2	CASKQGGSNEQFF	TGTGCCAGCAAACAGGGAGGCAGCAATGAGCAGTTCTTC
NA	NA	TRBJ1-1	TRBV6-1	CASSEYLGTEAFF	TGTGCCAGCAGTGAATACCTGGGCACTGAAGCTTTCTTT
NA	NA	TRBJ2-3	TRBV5-1	CASSLGGRPTDTQYF	TGCGCCAGCAGCTTGGGGGGGAGGCCCACAGATACGCAGTATTTT
NA	NA	TRBJ1-1	TRBV7-9	CASSLRRQDNTEAFF	TGTGCCAGCAGCTTAAGAAGACAGGATAACACTGAAGCTTTCTTT
once	TRBD1	TRBJ2-2	TRBV6-4	CASSDLPGGIGELFF	TGTGCCAGCAGTGACTTACCAGGGGGCATCGGGGAGCTGTTTTTT
NA	TRBD1	TRBJ2-3	TRBV2	CASRRQGWTDTQYF	TGTGCCAGCAGGAGACAGGGGTGGACAGATACGCAGTATTTT
NA	NA	TRBJ2-7	TRBV28	CASSPLPYEQYF	TGTGCCAGCAGTCCCCTCCCCTACGAGCAGTACTTC
few	TRBD2	TRBJ2-7	TRBV5-4	CASSLRTSGTEQYF	TGTGCCAGCAGCCTAAGGACTAGCGGGACCGAGCAGTACTTC
NA	TRBD2	TRBJ2-1	TRBV5-1	CASSSGLAGGDEQFF	TGCGCCAGCAGCTCCGGACTAGCGGGAGGGGATGAGCAGTTCTTC
NA	NA	TRBJ2-3	TRBV4-2	CASSQGVVDLKDTQYF	TGTGCCAGCAGCCAAGGGGTGGTAGACCTTAAGGATACGCAGTATTTT
few	NA	TRBJ1-5	TRBV19	CASRNRDGLNQPQHF	TGTGCCAGTAGGAATCGGGACGGATTAAATCAGCCCCAGCATTTT
NA	NA	TRBJ1-2	TRBV5-8	CASSVGRHYGYTF	TGTGCCAGCAGCGTGGGACGGCACTATGGCTACACCTTC
NA	TRBD1	TRBJ1-5	TRBV6-2/TRBV6-3	CASSYSGTGRNQPQHF	TGTGCCAGCAGTTACTCCGGGACAGGGCGGAATCAGCCCCAGCATTTT
once	NA	TRBJ1-5	TRBV2	CASSIQGSNQPQHF	TGTGCCAGCAGTATACAGGGTAGCAATCAGCCCCAGCATTTT
NA	TRBD1	TRBJ1-2	TRBV5-1	CASSLLQGAATAGYTF	TGCGCCAGCAGCTTGCTCCAGGGGGCCGCTACGGCCGGCTACACCTTC
NA	NA	TRBJ2-1	TRBV18	CASSPRPIRSSYNEQFF	TGTGCCAGCTCACCACGTCCAATCCGCAGCTCCTACAATGAGCAGTTCTTC
NA	TRBD1	TRBJ2-2	TRBV24-1	CATSDPGQGANTGELFF	TGTGCCACCAGTGACCCGGGACAGGGGGCGAACACCGGGGAGCTGTTTTTT
NA	NA	TRBJ2-7	TRBV28	CASSLGGYEQYF	TGTGCCAGCAGTCTGGGAGGCTACGAGCAGTACTTC
NA	TRBD2	TRBJ2-1	TRBV20-1	CSASTLAGAYNEQFF	TGCAGTGCTAGTACTTTAGCGGGAGCCTACAATGAGCAGTTCTTC
NA	NA	TRBJ1-2	TRBV27	CASSPSGVEHTF	TGTGCCAGCAGTCCATCAGGGGTCGAGCACACCTTC
few	NA	TRBJ1-2	TRBV7-9	CASSFHSGTNGYTF	TGTGCCAGCAGCTTCCACTCCGGGACAAATGGCTACACCTTC
NA	TRBD2	TRBJ2-2	TRBV19	CASKAGLAANTGELFF	TGTGCCAGTAAGGCGGGACTAGCGGCAAACACCGGGGAGCTGTTTTTT
NA	NA	TRBJ1-1	TRBV5-1	CASSLIGRNTEAFF	TGCGCCAGCAGCTTGATAGGGCGGAACACTGAAGCTTTCTTT
NA	NA	TRBJ2-3	TRBV9	CASSPKQGGGTDTQYF	TGTGCCAGCAGCCCTAAGCAGGGGGGCGGCACAGATACGCAGTATTTT
NA	NA	TRBJ1-2	TRBV19	CASSRQGPNYGYTF	TGTGCCAGTAGCCGGCAGGGTCCTAACTATGGCTACACCTTC
NA	TRBD1	TRBJ1-2	TRBV6-5	CASSYRQGRNYGYTF	TGTGCCAGCAGTTACCGACAGGGGCGAAACTATGGCTACACCTTC
NA	NA	TRBJ2-7	TRBV7-2	CASSLWLEQYF	TGTGCCAGCAGCTTATGGCTCGAGCAGTACTTC
NA	NA	TRBJ1-1	TRBV3-1/TRBV3-2	CASSQLATRSQGKAFF	TGTGCCAGCAGCCAACTAGCAACAAGGAGCCAGGGAAAAGCTTTCTTT
NA	NA	TRBJ1-5	TRBV5-6	CASSLGGDQPQHF	TGTGCCAGCAGCTTGGGGGGAGATCAGCCCCAGCATTTT
NA	TRBD1	TRBJ1-2	TRBV7-9	CASSLGQGASGYTF	TGTGCCAGCAGCTTGGGACAGGGGGCTTCTGGCTACACCTTC
NA	TRBD2	TRBJ2-1	TRBV19	CASSSRTSGGYNEQFF	TGTGCCAGTAGTAGCCGGACTAGCGGGGGGTACAATGAGCAGTTCTTC
once	NA	TRBJ1-2	TRBV18	CASSPGIQNYGYTF	TGTGCCAGCTCACCAGGAATACAGAACTATGGCTACACCTTC
few	NA	TRBJ2-2	TRBV19	CASSTRGGTGELFF	TGTGCCAGTAGTACCAGGGGCGGCACCGGGGAGCTGTTTTTT